This paragraph reports one T cell receptor (beta chain). In this sample, this clonotype turned up a few times. Which antigen it targets is not known. Base qualities are missing; no much larger clone stands one base away. The data stem from a study of T-cell reconstitution after alpha-beta-depleted transplantation in children (dated by TCRdb to 2016 to 2017). Turning to the overall study: Using TCR repertoire profiling, the study quantitatively followed how T-cell immune reconstitution unfolded in children after TCRalphabeta/CD19-depleted allogeneic hematopoietic cell transplantation.

CDR1 and CDR2 are drawn from the germline V gene (reference sequence): LNHDA, SQIVND. Cut back by 5 bases and 2 bases, the V and J ends lie 15 bases apart. Measured from the cysteine to the phenylalanine, the CDR3 is 15 residues long. Left in the record is the CDR3 DNA by itself, 45 bases read in frame from the first base. Libraries were constructed by PCR. Sequenced on an Illumina HiSeq 2500. TCR library preparation used molecular barcoding, with unique molecular identifiers applied to normalize quantification of the TCRbeta repertoire. The public reads were quality trimmed at Q25 with fastp and then assembled into clones with MiXCR by TCRdb, keeping productive beta chains. When rows share a CDR3 protein, they turn into one entry using the most common DNA and genes. In this sample the table shows about 500,000 distinct CDR3 sequences, approximately 29% of which occur a single time. Of the sample, approximately 2.3% is held by the ten largest clones.

The TCR was taken from a human donor who donated a stem cell graft to a child with aplastic anemia. The sequences come from PBMCs from the stem cell graft donor, collected from the stem cell graft. The receptor chain draws on TRBV19 and TRBJ1-2; the D gene is perhaps TRBD1, on 6 matching bases. The nucleotides are TGTGCCAGTAGTGTACCGGGACAATTAAACTATGGCTACACCTTC. Its protein reads: CASSVPGQLNYGYTF.